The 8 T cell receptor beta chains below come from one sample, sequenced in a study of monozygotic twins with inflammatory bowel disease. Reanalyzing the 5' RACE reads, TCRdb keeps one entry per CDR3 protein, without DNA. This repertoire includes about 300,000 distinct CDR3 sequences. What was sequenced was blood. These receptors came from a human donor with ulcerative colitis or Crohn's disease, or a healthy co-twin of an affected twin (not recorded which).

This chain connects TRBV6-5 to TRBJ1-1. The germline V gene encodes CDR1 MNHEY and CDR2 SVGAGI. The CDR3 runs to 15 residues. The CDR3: CASSYGGLGNTEAFF.

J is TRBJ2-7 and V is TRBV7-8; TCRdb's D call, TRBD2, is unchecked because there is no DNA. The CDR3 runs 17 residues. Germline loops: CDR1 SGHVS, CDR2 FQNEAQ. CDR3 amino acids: CASSLAMWAAVPIGQYF.

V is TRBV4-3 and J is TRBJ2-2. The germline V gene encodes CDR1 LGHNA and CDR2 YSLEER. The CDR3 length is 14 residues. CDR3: CASSPRPITGELFF.

The CDR3 sequence: CASSPPERGGSNEQFF. The V gene is TRBV6-5, the J gene TRBJ2-1; TCRdb lists TRBD2, though no DNA is available to test this call. The CDR3 spans 16 residues. Germline loops: CDR1 MNHEY, CDR2 SVGAGI.

CDR3 amino acids: CASSPGEGTYGYTF. The V call is TRBV7-2, the J call TRBJ1-2; the TCRdb D gene call, TRBD1, has no DNA to confirm it. Germline V gene lookup returns CDR1 SGHTA and CDR2 FQGNSA. This CDR3 contains 14 residues.

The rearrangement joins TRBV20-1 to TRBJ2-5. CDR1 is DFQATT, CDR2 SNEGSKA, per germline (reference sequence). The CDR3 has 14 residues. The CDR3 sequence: CSVRDVSYQETQYF.

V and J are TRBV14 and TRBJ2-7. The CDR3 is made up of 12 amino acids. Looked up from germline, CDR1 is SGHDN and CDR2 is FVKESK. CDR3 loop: CASSQDFVEQYF.

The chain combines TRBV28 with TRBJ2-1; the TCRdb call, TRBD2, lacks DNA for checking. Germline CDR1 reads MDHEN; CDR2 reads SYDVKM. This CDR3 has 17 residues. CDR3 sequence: CASNPMIGGGIYNEQFF.